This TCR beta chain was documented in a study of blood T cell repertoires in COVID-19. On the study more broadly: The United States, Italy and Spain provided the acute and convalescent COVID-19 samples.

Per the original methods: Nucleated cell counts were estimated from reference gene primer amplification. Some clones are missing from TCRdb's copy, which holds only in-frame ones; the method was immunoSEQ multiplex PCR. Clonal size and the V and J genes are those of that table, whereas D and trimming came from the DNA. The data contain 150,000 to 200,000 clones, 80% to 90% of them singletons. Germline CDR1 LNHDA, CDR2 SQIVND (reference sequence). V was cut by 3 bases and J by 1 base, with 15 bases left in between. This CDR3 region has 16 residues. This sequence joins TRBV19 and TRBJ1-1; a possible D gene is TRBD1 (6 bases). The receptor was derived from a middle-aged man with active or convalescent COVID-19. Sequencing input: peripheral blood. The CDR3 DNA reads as TGTGCCAGTAGTATCCTTATCCAGGGGAAGAACACTGAAGCTTTCTTT. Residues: CASSILIQGKNTEAFF.